This is a list of T cell receptor beta chains from one sample in a study of blood T cell repertoires in COVID-19. Generated by immunoSEQ multiplex PCR, the TCRdb table keeps only in-frame clones and is missing some. The top ten hold about a quarter of the sample, which has about 170,000 clones, 88% seen once. The sample consisted of peripheral blood. Receptors originate from a man in his sixties with acute or convalescent COVID-19. Each CDR3 is given with its conserved first and last residue. Fields, in order: clone size, D gene, V gene, J gene, CDR3 DNA, CDR3 protein. The D gene is left open where the match is weak. Clone size appears in some rows only: once, few, many, or a class for an expanded clone.

abundance: -
d_gene: TRBD2
v_gene: TRBV4-3
j_gene: TRBJ2-3
CDR3nt: TGCGCCAGCAGCCAAGAGGGACTAGCGGGTGTCTATTTT
CDR3aa: CASSQEGLAGVYF

abundance: once
d_gene: TRBD2
v_gene: TRBV24-1
j_gene: TRBJ2-1
CDR3nt: TGTGCCACCAGTGCGTCGAGCGGGAGGGCCCAACACCTAAACAATGAGCAGTTCTTC
CDR3aa: CATSASSGRAQHLNNEQFF

abundance: -
d_gene: TRBD1
v_gene: TRBV19
j_gene: TRBJ1-5
CDR3nt: TGTGCCAGTAGTGTCCAGGGGGCGCCGAATCAGCCCCAGCATTTT
CDR3aa: CASSVQGAPNQPQHF

abundance: -
d_gene: TRBD1
v_gene: TRBV5-1
j_gene: TRBJ1-3
CDR3nt: TGCGCCAGCAGCACGACCGGGACAGGGATTGGAAACACCATATATTTT
CDR3aa: CASSTTGTGIGNTIYF

abundance: -
d_gene: -
v_gene: TRBV9
j_gene: TRBJ1-1
CDR3nt: TGTGCCAGCAGCCCGTCGGGGGGGGCCCTGAACACTGAAGCTTTCTTT
CDR3aa: CASSPSGGALNTEAFF

abundance: -
d_gene: TRBD1
v_gene: TRBV6-5
j_gene: TRBJ1-1
CDR3nt: TGTGCCAGCTCAAATACAGGGGTGCAAGATGAAGCTTTCTTT
CDR3aa: CASSNTGVQDEAFF

abundance: once
d_gene: -
v_gene: TRBV27
j_gene: TRBJ1-5
CDR3nt: TGTGCCAGCAGTCCTCAGGGAGGAGGCAATCAGCCCCAGCATTTT
CDR3aa: CASSPQGGGNQPQHF

abundance: -
d_gene: -
v_gene: TRBV9
j_gene: TRBJ2-5
CDR3nt: TGTGCCAGCAGCGTAGTCCCGGGAGCCACCAGAGAGACCCAGTACTTC
CDR3aa: CASSVVPGATRETQYF

abundance: -
d_gene: -
v_gene: TRBV4-3
j_gene: TRBJ2-1
CDR3nt: TGCGCCAGCAGCCAAGAGAAAGAACTCCGGCAGTTCTTC
CDR3aa: CASSQEKELRQFF

abundance: -
d_gene: TRBD1
v_gene: TRBV9
j_gene: TRBJ1-3
CDR3nt: TGTGCCAGCAGCTTGGGAAGGGACAGCTCTGGAAACACCATATATTTT
CDR3aa: CASSLGRDSSGNTIYF

abundance: -
d_gene: -
v_gene: TRBV27
j_gene: TRBJ1-1
CDR3nt: TGTGCCAGCAGTTTAAAGTTCGTGGGGGCCACTGAAGCTTTCTTT
CDR3aa: CASSLKFVGATEAFF

abundance: -
d_gene: TRBD2
v_gene: TRBV10-3
j_gene: TRBJ2-1
CDR3nt: TGTGCCATCAGTCCCTCCTCCGGACTAGCGGGGGGGACGAGCTCCTACAATGAGCAGTTCTTC
CDR3aa: CAISPSSGLAGGTSSYNEQFF

abundance: once
d_gene: -
v_gene: TRBV29-1
j_gene: TRBJ2-3
CDR3nt: TGCAGCGTTTGGAGTTCTAGCACAGATACGCAGTATTTT
CDR3aa: CSVWSSSTDTQYF

abundance: -
d_gene: -
v_gene: TRBV27
j_gene: TRBJ2-2
CDR3nt: TGTGCCAGCAGTTTACGGCAGGATAACACCGGGGAGCTGTTTTTT
CDR3aa: CASSLRQDNTGELFF

abundance: -
d_gene: -
v_gene: TRBV19
j_gene: TRBJ1-2
CDR3nt: TGTGCCAGTAGTCTCATTGGGGGGGATGGCTACACCTTC
CDR3aa: CASSLIGGDGYTF

abundance: -
d_gene: TRBD1
v_gene: TRBV24-1
j_gene: TRBJ1-1
CDR3nt: TGTGCCACCAGTGATTCCTTGGCAGGGGGCACTCAAGCTTTCTTT
CDR3aa: CATSDSLAGGTQAFF

abundance: -
d_gene: -
v_gene: TRBV7-2
j_gene: TRBJ2-1
CDR3nt: TGTGCCAGCAGCTTAAAGCGGTACGGTGAGCAGTTCTTC
CDR3aa: CASSLKRYGEQFF

abundance: -
d_gene: -
v_gene: TRBV29-1
j_gene: TRBJ1-2
CDR3nt: TGCAGCGTCCAGATGGAGGGGACCTATGGCTACACCTTC
CDR3aa: CSVQMEGTYGYTF

abundance: -
d_gene: TRBD1
v_gene: TRBV4-1
j_gene: TRBJ2-3
CDR3nt: TGCGCCAGCAGCCAAGCTGCAGGGGGAGTCACAGATACGCAGTATTTT
CDR3aa: CASSQAAGGVTDTQYF

abundance: -
d_gene: -
v_gene: TRBV14
j_gene: TRBJ2-2
CDR3nt: TGTGCCAGCAGCCAAGGTTACATGAACACCGGGGAGCTGTTTTTT
CDR3aa: CASSQGYMNTGELFF

abundance: -
d_gene: -
v_gene: TRBV6-5
j_gene: TRBJ2-7
CDR3nt: TGTGCCAGCAGTTACCGGACTACCTCCGGAGGGCAGTACTTC
CDR3aa: CASSYRTTSGGQYF

abundance: -
d_gene: -
v_gene: TRBV14
j_gene: TRBJ1-4
CDR3nt: TGTGCCAGCAGCCAAGACACACAGGGCGCAAAACTGTTTTTT
CDR3aa: CASSQDTQGAKLFF

abundance: -
d_gene: -
v_gene: TRBV5-1
j_gene: TRBJ1-1
CDR3nt: TGCGCCAGCAGCTTGTTAGGGGTCACTGAAGCTTTCTTT
CDR3aa: CASSLLGVTEAFF

abundance: -
d_gene: -
v_gene: TRBV12-3/TRBV12-4
j_gene: TRBJ1-1
CDR3nt: TGTGCCAACTCGAGAGGGAGTGAAGCTTTCTTT
CDR3aa: CANSRGSEAFF

abundance: once
d_gene: TRBD1
v_gene: TRBV6-1
j_gene: TRBJ2-1
CDR3nt: TGTGCCAGCAGTGAAGCGGGACAGGGACACAATGAGCAGTTCTTC
CDR3aa: CASSEAGQGHNEQFF

abundance: -
d_gene: -
v_gene: TRBV7-8
j_gene: TRBJ2-3
CDR3nt: TGTGCCAGCAGCCGTCAGGGTGCAGATACGCAGTATTTT
CDR3aa: CASSRQGADTQYF

abundance: -
d_gene: TRBD1
v_gene: TRBV24-1
j_gene: TRBJ1-2
CDR3nt: TGTGCCACCAGTGACCCAAGTCGACAGGGCAACTATGGCTACACCTTC
CDR3aa: CATSDPSRQGNYGYTF

abundance: once
d_gene: TRBD2
v_gene: TRBV2
j_gene: TRBJ2-5
CDR3nt: TGTGCCAGCATGGGTAGCGGGCCAAGAGAGACCCAGTACTTC
CDR3aa: CASMGSGPRETQYF

abundance: medium-sized
d_gene: -
v_gene: TRBV5-1
j_gene: TRBJ2-1
CDR3nt: TGCGCCAGCAGCAGTCAGGGGAACCCCTACAATGAGCAGTTCTTC
CDR3aa: CASSSQGNPYNEQFF

abundance: once
d_gene: TRBD1
v_gene: TRBV18
j_gene: TRBJ2-2
CDR3nt: TGTGCCAGCTCAACAAGGGACAGCGGAACCGGGGAGCTGTTTTTT
CDR3aa: CASSTRDSGTGELFF

abundance: -
d_gene: TRBD2
v_gene: TRBV6-5
j_gene: TRBJ2-5
CDR3nt: TGTGCCAGCAGTTACTCCGGACTAGCGGGGTATGAAACCCAGTACTTC
CDR3aa: CASSYSGLAGYETQYF

abundance: once
d_gene: -
v_gene: TRBV10-1
j_gene: TRBJ1-1
CDR3nt: TGCGCCAGCAGCCTGACAGGGAACACTGAAGCTTTCTTT
CDR3aa: CASSLTGNTEAFF

abundance: -
d_gene: -
v_gene: TRBV7-9
j_gene: TRBJ1-1
CDR3nt: TGTGCCAGCAGCTTTCAGATGAACACTGAAGCTTTCTTT
CDR3aa: CASSFQMNTEAFF

abundance: -
d_gene: TRBD1
v_gene: TRBV18
j_gene: TRBJ2-1
CDR3nt: TGTGCCAGCTCACTAAGAGAAGACAGGGTGGGGGAGCAGTTCTTC
CDR3aa: CASSLREDRVGEQFF

abundance: -
d_gene: -
v_gene: TRBV19
j_gene: TRBJ2-1
CDR3nt: TGTGCCAGTAGTAGACAGGACAATGAGCAGTTCTTC
CDR3aa: CASSRQDNEQFF

abundance: -
d_gene: -
v_gene: TRBV11-3
j_gene: TRBJ1-3
CDR3nt: TGTGCCAGCAGCACCCGCGTGGGGGGATATAGCTCTGGAAACACCATATATTTT
CDR3aa: CASSTRVGGYSSGNTIYF

abundance: -
d_gene: -
v_gene: TRBV7-9
j_gene: TRBJ1-4
CDR3nt: TGTGCTGGGGGCAGGGATGAAAAACTGTTTTTT
CDR3aa: CAGGRDEKLFF

abundance: -
d_gene: -
v_gene: TRBV6-5
j_gene: TRBJ2-7
CDR3nt: TGTGCCAGCAGTTCCTACCTCACTCCCTACGAGCAGTACTTC
CDR3aa: CASSSYLTPYEQYF

abundance: -
d_gene: -
v_gene: TRBV28
j_gene: TRBJ2-3
CDR3nt: TGTGCCAGCAGACTTAACACAGATACGCAGTATTTT
CDR3aa: CASRLNTDTQYF

abundance: -
d_gene: TRBD1
v_gene: TRBV18
j_gene: TRBJ1-3
CDR3nt: TGTGCCAGCTCACCAAAACCGGACAGGGTCTCTGGAAACACCATATATTTT
CDR3aa: CASSPKPDRVSGNTIYF

abundance: -
d_gene: TRBD1
v_gene: TRBV27
j_gene: TRBJ1-1
CDR3nt: TGTGCCAGCAGGAGACAGGGTTTGAACACTGAAGCTTTCTTT
CDR3aa: CASRRQGLNTEAFF

abundance: once
d_gene: TRBD1
v_gene: TRBV19
j_gene: TRBJ1-1
CDR3nt: TGTGCCAGTAGTTACCCGGGACAGGGGATGGAAGCTTTCTTT
CDR3aa: CASSYPGQGMEAFF

abundance: -
d_gene: -
v_gene: TRBV30
j_gene: TRBJ2-3
CDR3nt: TGTGCCTGGAGTACAGACAGCCCCACAGATACGCAGTATTTT
CDR3aa: CAWSTDSPTDTQYF

abundance: -
d_gene: TRBD2
v_gene: TRBV6-1
j_gene: TRBJ2-3
CDR3nt: TGTGCCAGCAGTGCACTAGCGGGGGGCCGCACAGATACGCAGTATTTT
CDR3aa: CASSALAGGRTDTQYF

abundance: -
d_gene: TRBD2
v_gene: TRBV5-4
j_gene: TRBJ2-7
CDR3nt: TGTGCCAGCAGCCTCCCCGGACTAGCTCCGTCCTACGAGCAGTACTTC
CDR3aa: CASSLPGLAPSYEQYF

abundance: -
d_gene: -
v_gene: TRBV30
j_gene: TRBJ2-3
CDR3nt: TGTGCCTGGGGGGTCTTAGGGGGGGCCACAGATACGCAGTATTTT
CDR3aa: CAWGVLGGATDTQYF

abundance: -
d_gene: -
v_gene: TRBV4-2
j_gene: TRBJ1-2
CDR3nt: TGTGCCAGCAGCCACGGCGGGACTAACTATGGCTACACCTTC
CDR3aa: CASSHGGTNYGYTF